The rows below give T cell receptor beta chains drawn from one sample of a study of blood T cell repertoires in COVID-19. Clones were sequenced by immunoSEQ multiplex PCR, and TCRdb holds only the in-frame ones, with some missing. The sample includes some 160,000 clones, about 90% seen only once; the top ten take about 3%. Input material: peripheral blood. The receptors originated from a man in his sixties with acute or convalescent COVID-19. Each CDR3 is given with its conserved first and last residue. Each record gives: J gene, V gene, clone size, D gene, CDR3 protein, CDR3 DNA. D genes are given only for firm matches. Size is stated for part of the rows, as once, few or many counts, or as a class when the clone is expanded.

TRBJ2-7 TRBV5-1 . . CASSPEGGRRSYEQYF TGCGCCAGCAGCCCGGAAGGGGGACGACGCTCCTACGAGCAGTACTTC
TRBJ2-1 TRBV2 . . CASSVPSAYNEQFF TGTGCCAGCAGTGTCCCTAGCGCGTACAATGAGCAGTTCTTC
TRBJ2-1 TRBV6-6 . TRBD2 CASSSKAGVGYNEQFF TGTGCCAGCAGCTCCAAAGCGGGGGTGGGTTACAATGAGCAGTTCTTC
TRBJ1-1 TRBV30 . . CAWSSSGLFRREAFF TGTGCCTGGAGCTCCAGCGGGCTCTTTAGGAGGGAAGCTTTCTTT
TRBJ1-2 TRBV5-4 once TRBD1 CASSLAVGTGVYGYTF TGTGCCAGCAGCTTGGCGGTAGGGACAGGGGTATATGGCTACACCTTC
TRBJ2-7 TRBV10-3 . TRBD1 CAITVGAGGSYEQYF TGTGCCATCACTGTTGGGGCAGGGGGCTCCTACGAGCAGTACTTC
TRBJ2-2 TRBV18 . . CASSPLTPGELFF TGTGCCAGCTCACCATTAACTCCCGGGGAGCTGTTTTTT
TRBJ1-6 TRBV12-5 . TRBD1 CASNRGGSPLHF TGTGCTAGTAACAGGGGCGGTTCACCCCTCCACTTT
TRBJ2-2 TRBV6-5 once TRBD1 CASSYRDSYTGELFF TGTGCCAGCAGTTACCGGGACAGTTACACCGGGGAGCTGTTTTTT
TRBJ1-1 TRBV18 . TRBD1 CASSPSTGGTEAFF TGTGCCAGCTCACCATCCACAGGGGGCACTGAAGCTTTCTTT
TRBJ1-4 TRBV7-9 few . CASSFWTVSGGEKLFF TGTGCCAGCAGCTTCTGGACAGTTTCAGGTGGTGAAAAACTGTTTTTT
TRBJ2-2 TRBV7-9 . . CASRGFPGKHGELFF TGTGCCAGCAGAGGTTTTCCGGGAAAGCACGGGGAGCTGTTTTTT
TRBJ2-3 TRBV5-4 . TRBD1 CASSQGQNTDTQYF TGTGCCAGCAGCCAGGGACAGAACACAGATACGCAGTATTTT
TRBJ2-3 TRBV5-1 . . CASSLNSRTDTQYF TGCGCCAGCAGCTTGAACAGTCGCACAGATACGCAGTATTTT
TRBJ1-5 TRBV7-8 . . CASSLGAGYSNQPQHF TGTGCCAGCAGCTTAGGGGCAGGTTATAGCAATCAGCCCCAGCATTTT
TRBJ2-1 TRBV19 . TRBD2 CASSVTSGGPYNEQFF TGTGCCAGTAGTGTGACTAGCGGGGGCCCTTACAATGAGCAGTTCTTC
TRBJ2-2 TRBV5-1 . . CASSLIGTHNTGELFF TGCGCCAGCAGCTTGATCGGGACTCATAACACCGGGGAGCTGTTTTTT
TRBJ2-1 TRBV18 . TRBD2 CASSPSTSGVVEQFF TGTGCCAGCTCACCTTCAACTAGCGGTGTGGTTGAGCAGTTCTTC
TRBJ1-6 TRBV5-6 . . CASSFFRSSYNSPLHF TGTGCCAGCAGCTTCTTCCGTAGCTCCTATAATTCACCCCTCCACTTT
TRBJ2-3 TRBV21-1 once . CASSKRGWADTQYF TGTGCCAGCAGCAAAAGGGGTTGGGCAGATACGCAGTATTTT
TRBJ2-7 TRBV7-2 . TRBD2 CASSLKAGGSYEQYF TGTGCCAGCAGCTTAAAAGCGGGGGGATCCTACGAGCAGTACTTC
TRBJ1-1 TRBV18 . . CASSMGGTEAFF TGTGCCAGCTCAATGGGGGGGACTGAAGCTTTCTTT
TRBJ1-1 TRBV5-4 . TRBD1 CASSPGGTGGTGAFF TGTGCCAGCAGCCCTGGCGGGACAGGGGGCACTGGAGCTTTCTTT
TRBJ2-3 TRBV13 . . CASSLAGATDTQYF TGTGCCAGCAGCTTAGCTGGGGCAACAGATACGCAGTATTTT
TRBJ1-3 TRBV6-5 . . CASSYSPQSSGNTIYF TGTGCCAGCAGTTACTCCCCACAGAGCTCTGGAAACACCATATATTTT
TRBJ1-5 TRBV27 . . CASSLRQVPNQPQHF TGTGCCAGCAGTCTACGACAGGTACCCAATCAGCCCCAGCATTTT
TRBJ2-1 TRBV2 . . CASKVGLDEQFF TGTGCCAGCAAGGTCGGGTTGGATGAGCAGTTCTTC
TRBJ1-1 TRBV24-1 . . CATRAGLNTEAFF TGTGCCACCAGGGCGGGGTTGAACACTGAAGCTTTCTTT
TRBJ2-5 TRBV5-1 . . CASSFQGSQETQYF TGCGCCAGCAGCTTCCAGGGGTCCCAAGAGACCCAGTACTTC
TRBJ1-6 TRBV3-1/TRBV3-2 . TRBD1 CASSKTGRNNSPLHF TGTGCCAGCAGCAAGACAGGGAGAAATAATTCACCCCTCCACTTT
TRBJ2-6 TRBV6-5 . . CASRESGANVLTF TGTGCCAGCAGGGAGTCTGGGGCCAACGTCCTGACTTTC
TRBJ1-5 TRBV18 . . CASSPRGLASNQPQHF TGTGCCAGCTCACCACGGGGGCTTGCGAGCAATCAGCCCCAGCATTTT
TRBJ1-2 TRBV30 . . CAWSPPSEINYGYTF TGTGCCTGGAGCCCCCCGTCGGAGATTAACTATGGCTACACCTTC
TRBJ1-1 TRBV5-1 . TRBD1 CASSLAGGGNTEAFF TGCGCCAGCAGCTTGGCAGGGGGCGGGAACACTGAAGCTTTCTTT
TRBJ2-3 TRBV13 . TRBD2 CASSPLRGDTDTQYF TGTGCCAGCAGCCCCCTGCGGGGGGACACAGATACGCAGTATTTT
TRBJ1-5 TRBV7-9 . TRBD1 CASSSTDRGSNQPQHF TGTGCCAGCAGCTCAACAGACAGGGGGAGCAATCAGCCCCAGCATTTT
TRBJ2-7 TRBV19 . TRBD2 CASTLSWGGTYEQYF TGTGCCAGTACCTTATCCTGGGGGGGGACCTACGAGCAGTACTTC
TRBJ2-5 TRBV29-1 . . CSVDPGGVRVQETQYF TGCAGCGTTGACCCCGGAGGGGTCCGGGTACAAGAGACCCAGTACTTC
TRBJ1-5 TRBV6-5 . . CASSYSTGYQPQHF TGTGCCAGCAGTTACTCGACAGGATATCAGCCCCAGCATTTT
TRBJ2-1 TRBV11-2 . TRBD1 CASSLADRVNEQFF TGTGCCAGCAGCTTAGCTGACAGGGTAAATGAGCAGTTCTTC
TRBJ2-1 TRBV5-1 . TRBD2 CASSLASGTSNYEQFF TGCGCCAGCAGCTTGGCCTCTGGGACTAGTAATTATGAGCAGTTCTTC
TRBJ2-5 TRBV5-1 . . CASSWRGQETQYF TGCGCCAGCAGCTGGCGGGGCCAAGAGACCCAGTACTTC
TRBJ1-2 TRBV29-1 . TRBD1 CSVGGAPGTGKYYGYTF TGCAGCGTTGGGGGGGCCCCCGGGACAGGGAAATACTATGGCTACACCTTC
TRBJ2-5 TRBV6-5 . . CASRLGHGETQYF TGTGCCAGCAGACTTGGCCACGGGGAGACCCAGTACTTC
TRBJ2-2 TRBV18 once . CASSPRQVPNTGELFF TGTGCCAGCTCACCCAGACAGGTGCCGAACACCGGGGAGCTGTTTTTT
TRBJ2-7 TRBV9 . TRBD1 CASSPQGTASSYEQYF TGTGCCAGCAGCCCCCAAGGGACAGCTAGCTCCTACGAGCAGTACTTC
TRBJ1-4 TRBV15 . . CATSREFGTLGEKLFF TGTGCCACCAGCAGAGAGTTTGGGACTTTGGGGGAAAAACTGTTTTTT
TRBJ1-5 TRBV2 . TRBD1 CASSDRTGLSYSNQPQHF TGTGCCAGCAGTGACCGGACAGGGCTGAGTTATAGCAATCAGCCCCAGCATTTT
TRBJ2-1 TRBV5-1 . . CASSLYQTYDDEQFF TGCGCCAGCAGCTTGTACCAGACTTACGACGATGAGCAGTTCTTC
TRBJ1-1 TRBV9 . . CASSVVDRHNTEAFF TGTGCCAGCAGCGTAGTCGACAGGCATAACACTGAAGCTTTCTTT
TRBJ1-5 TRBV2 . . CASSTFGNQPQHF TGTGCCAGCAGTACATTCGGCAATCAGCCCCAGCATTTT
TRBJ2-7 TRBV12-3/TRBV12-4 . TRBD1 CASRSQGAYEQYF TGTGCCAGCAGGTCTCAGGGGGCCTACGAGCAGTACTTC